Presented here are 10 T cell receptor beta chains from one specimen sequenced in a study of graft-versus-host responses after intestinal transplantation. Produced via immunoSEQ multiplex PCR; TCRdb's table is partial and in-frame only. The sample has 75,000 to 100,000 clones, 85% to 95% seen once. What these receptors recognize is not known. The sample here was unstimulated CD8+ T cells sorted from spleen or lymph node cells, taken before intestinal transplant. Every receptor here comes from a human donor who received an intestinal transplant.

This sequence joins TRBV2 and TRBJ2-5; TRBD1 matches 9 bases. Near its end, the DNA agrees better with TRBJ2-7, so the J call may be wrong. CDR3 length equals 14 residues. The germline V gene has CDR1 SNHLY and CDR2 FYNNEI. The CDR3 bases are TGTGCCAGCAGGGAGGGACAGGGAGGCAACGAGCAGTACTTC. Its translation: CASREGQGGNEQYF.

This clone was seen only once. The chain is built from TRBV7-3 and TRBJ1-2; D unclear. CDR1 and CDR2 (germline): SGHTA, FQGTGA. The CDR3 loop spans 14 amino acids. The ends were cut back, 5 bases at V and 6 bases at J, with 16 bases in the middle. The chain's CDR3 is CASSPNRVLNGYTF. The CDR3 bases are TGTGCCAGCAGCCCTAACCGGGTGCTTAATGGCTACACCTTC.

V is TRBV19 and J is TRBJ2-5; D is uncertain. The CDR3 consists of 12 residues. In germline, CDR1 is LNHDA, CDR2 SQIVND (reference sequence). With 3 bases removed from V and 5 bases from J, the gap between germline ends came to 7 bases. Written as DNA, the CDR3 is TGTGCCAGTAGTATGAGTGCGGAGACCCAGTACTTC. Its translation: CASSMSAETQYF.

The rearrangement links TRBV19 to TRBJ1-5, with D perhaps matching TRBD1 (5 bases). Per the germline V gene, CDR1 is LNHDA and CDR2 is SQIVND (reference sequence). The CDR3 is made up of 14 amino acids. The V gene lost 5 bases and the J gene lost 0 bases, with 8 bases spanning the gap. The CDR3 DNA reads TGTGCCAGTAGTCCGGACACTAGCAATCAGCCCCAGCATTTT. Its translation: CASSPDTSNQPQHF. The full variable domain, completed using reference TRBV19 and TRBJ1-5, is DGGITQSPKYLFRKEGQNVTLSCEQNLNHDAMYWYRQDPGQGLRLIYYSQIVNDFQKGDIAEGYSVSREKKESFPLTVTSAQKNPTAFYLCASSPDTSNQPQHFGDGTRLSIL.

The chain couples TRBV6-4 to TRBJ2-1, with 12 bases aligning to TRBD2. The J segment lost 6 bases and the V segment lost 2 bases, leaving 2 bases of the junction unmatched. CDR1 and CDR2 from the germline V gene are MRHNA and SNTAGT. CDR3 size: 15 residues. In nucleotides, the CDR3 is TGTGCCAGCAGTGACCTAGCGGGAGGGGCCAATGAGCAGTTCTTC. It yields the protein CASSDLAGGANEQFF.

This sequence joins TRBV27 and TRBJ1-2; 7 nucleotides match TRBD1. CDR1 and CDR2 (germline): MNHEY, SMNVEV (reference sequence). Trimming removed 0 bases from V and 1 base from J; junction bases left unmatched: 8. The CDR3 has 17 amino acids. The CDR3 DNA reads TGTGCCAGCAGTTTATCTCTGGTGAGGGACAGTAACTATGGCTACACCTTC. As protein: CASSLSLVRDSNYGYTF.

The J gene is TRBJ2-7, the V gene TRBV19; TRBD2 matches at 9 bases. V lost 5 bases to trimming and J lost 2 bases; unmatched junction nucleotides: 10. Germline V lookup: CDR1 LNHDA, CDR2 SQIVND (reference sequence). This CDR3 has 16 amino acids. The DNA of the CDR3 is TGTGCCAGTAGTCTTTCCGGGACTAGCTCTACCTACGAGCAGTACTTC. Its translation: CASSLSGTSSTYEQYF.

This clone was seen more than once but under ten times. J is TRBJ2-7 and V is TRBV10-3, with 9 bases matching TRBD1. Looked up from germline, CDR1 is ENHRY and CDR2 is SYGVKD. The CDR3 totals 15 residues. The J segment lost 2 bases and the V segment lost 6 bases, leaving 8 bases of the junction unmatched. The CDR3 nucleotides read TGTGCCATCAGAACTTACGGGACAGGGCCCTACGAGCAGTACTTC. Protein: CAIRTYGTGPYEQYF.

V and J are TRBV10-3 and TRBJ1-5; D is perhaps TRBD1 (5 bases). The CDR3 is 16 amino acids. V dropped 3 bases and J dropped 4 bases, with 16 bases sitting between them. CDR1 and CDR2 from the germline V gene are ENHRY and SYGVKD. CDR3 amino acids: CAISDVRGGGNQPQHF. For the CDR3, the DNA is TGTGCCATCAGTGACGTACGGGGGGGTGGAAATCAGCCCCAGCATTTT.

This chain joins TRBV7-9 and TRBJ2-5, with TRBD1 matching 8 bases. V shed 2 bases and J 7 bases; nucleotides not matched to a gene: 3. The CDR3 is 13 residues long. Germline V gives CDR1 SEHNR, CDR2 FQNEAQ (reference sequence). The CDR3: CASSLPDRGTQYF. CDR3 nucleotide sequence: TGTGCCAGCAGCTTACCAGACAGGGGGACCCAGTACTTC.